This entry concerns a single T cell receptor beta chain. Antigen: not known. CD4+ cell separation produced CD45RA+ naive and CD45RA-negative memory subsets. The sample comes from a study of shared clonotypes between healthy human individuals. General observations from the study: Having only a few donors restricted how much genetic and exposure-history diversity was captured.

Per the original data handling: From ImmunoSEQ came sequences covering only the junction and carrying no quality scores, so filtering differed. The repertoire was sequenced with immunoSEQ multiplex PCR; TCRdb's copy has only in-frame clones and lacks some. D and trimming were read from the DNA, whereas the V and J calls and clone size are those reported in that table. The sample carries around 340,000 clones, around 67% recorded once. CDR3 length: 14 amino acids. Germline-derived CDR1 and CDR2 are SGHRS and YFSETQ. V shed 0 bases, J shed 6 bases, and the junction held 5 bases outside the gene matches.

The sequence was obtained from a man aged 25-40 years in good health. What was sequenced was memory CD4+ T cells sorted from blood. The subset: CD45RA-negative fraction. The chain carries TRBV5-1 and TRBJ2-7; 8 nucleotides agree with TRBD2. CDR3 region: CASSLAGGPLEQYF. CDR3 coding DNA: TGCGCCAGCAGCTTGGCGGGAGGGCCTCTCGAGCAGTACTTC.